The rows below give T cell receptor beta chains drawn from one sample of a study of OX40 agonist ivuxolimab in advanced cancers. Repertoires were generated with immunoSEQ multiplex PCR, while TCRdb's copy carries only in-frame clones and drops some. Among around 84,000 clones, 80% to 95% were seen once, and the ten largest hold approximately 11%. Source: CD4+ or CD8+ T cells sorted from blood, taken in a trial of the OX40 agonist ivuxolimab. The source of these receptors is an adult with an advanced solid tumor such as melanoma, head and neck, liver or kidney cancer. The CDR3 runs from the conserved cysteine through the conserved F or W. Only some rows state a clone size, as once, few, many or a class for expanded clones.

J gene | clone size | V gene | CDR3 protein
TRBJ2-1 | once | TRBV27 | CASSRGTGGYNEQFF
TRBJ1-1 | NA | TRBV7-8 | CASSQGGGTEAFF
TRBJ1-3 | NA | TRBV30 | CAWIGQSSGNTIYF
TRBJ2-1 | NA | TRBV7-8 | CASSSGLAGASSYNEQFF
TRBJ2-7 | NA | TRBV2 | CASSEAGLAGVYEQYF
TRBJ2-1 | NA | TRBV5-1 | CASSAEAVYNEQFF
TRBJ2-7 | NA | TRBV5-5 | CASSGGTTYEQYF
TRBJ1-5 | NA | TRBV12-5 | CASGPRQGIKNQHF
TRBJ1-2 | NA | TRBV5-1 | CASSFLGDGYTF
TRBJ2-7 | NA | TRBV6-7 | CANPTRTGSHEQYF
TRBJ1-5 | few | TRBV4-1 | CASSQETGDGNQPQHF
TRBJ1-1 | NA | TRBV13 | CASSSDSLMAFF
TRBJ2-5 | NA | TRBV7-2 | CASTIGTSGGQETQYF
TRBJ1-2 | NA | TRBV19 | CASTFLNRANYGYTF
TRBJ1-6 | NA | TRBV6-5 | CASRSGQSGSPLHF
TRBJ1-1 | NA | TRBV7-9 | CASSLGTTEAFF
TRBJ2-7 | NA | TRBV7-6 | CASSLGGSGGTPYEQYF
TRBJ1-1 | NA | TRBV5-1 | CASSPGGTEAFF
TRBJ1-2 | NA | TRBV2 | CASSEYYDNPYGYTF
TRBJ1-1 | NA | TRBV4-1 | CASSQTRAQWRTEAFF
TRBJ2-7 | NA | TRBV5-1 | CASSFGPSSYEQYF
TRBJ2-7 | NA | TRBV7-9 | CASNPFSEGEQYF
TRBJ1-1 | NA | TRBV7-9 | CASSLGPGTMGTEAFF
TRBJ2-2 | NA | TRBV11-2 | CASSSLSQSTSGNTGELFF
TRBJ2-2 | NA | TRBV9 | CASSARGAGELFF
TRBJ1-6 | once | TRBV6-4 | CATRQGALNSPLHF
TRBJ2-7 | NA | TRBV7-6 | CASSSGEGTLAQNEQYF
TRBJ1-3 | NA | TRBV6-1 | CASSENSPSGNTIYF
TRBJ1-4 | NA | TRBV6-5 | CASSYPMARQGEKLFF
TRBJ2-7 | NA | TRBV11-2 | CASSLYTTYEQYF
TRBJ2-1 | NA | TRBV7-8 | CASSPSWENEQFF
TRBJ2-1 | NA | TRBV9 | CASSVVSEYNEQFF
TRBJ2-7 | NA | TRBV27 | CASSFSGGAVTYEQYF
TRBJ1-6 | NA | TRBV5-1 | CASSLVGDGYNSPLHF
TRBJ2-2 | NA | TRBV7-9 | CASSPWTGTGELFF
TRBJ1-5 | NA | TRBV27 | CASSPTGGGWPQHF
TRBJ1-3 | NA | TRBV29-1 | CSVKGGVGNTIYF
TRBJ1-4 | NA | TRBV10-3 | CAISELSAPTNEKLFF
TRBJ2-5 | NA | TRBV5-1 | CASSKDRGLSETQYF
TRBJ1-1 | once | TRBV29-1 | CSVPGSGRKDLNTEAFF
TRBJ1-4 | NA | TRBV5-4 | CASSLGGGGEEKLFF
TRBJ2-1 | NA | TRBV4-3 | CASSQDRVNEQFF
TRBJ2-3 | NA | TRBV9 | CASVPGGNTDTQYF
TRBJ2-7 | NA | TRBV4-1 | CASSQQLAGGDYEQYF
TRBJ2-3 | NA | TRBV7-9 | CASSLGLAEDKSTDTQYF
TRBJ2-3 | NA | TRBV6-6 | CASSQRQGWTDTQYF
TRBJ1-6 | few | TRBV7-9 | CASSLGESPLHF
TRBJ2-1 | NA | TRBV7-8 | CASSSQTSGGARYNEQFF
TRBJ2-7 | NA | TRBV5-4 | CASSLGRAYEQYF
TRBJ1-2 | once | TRBV5-6 | CASSLAQGRLGYTF
TRBJ2-2 | NA | TRBV13 | CASSSGLAGVTGELFF
TRBJ1-5 | NA | TRBV15 | CATSWTDSNQPQHF
TRBJ1-1 | NA | TRBV27 | CASSLSRRGNTEAFF
TRBJ1-1 | NA | TRBV5-1 | CASSLARDRGRDTEAFF
TRBJ1-2 | NA | TRBV30 | CAWSATGGPYGYTF